This T cell receptor beta chain was recovered during a study of PD-L1 blockade in urothelial cancer. Trimming took off 0 bases at V and 9 bases at J, with 9 bases between the two ends. The CDR3 spans 12 residues. The germline CDR1 and CDR2 sequences are GTSNPN and SVGIG (reference sequence). Libraries were prepared by immunoSEQ multiplex PCR; TCRdb keeps only in-frame clonotypes and omits some of them. The sample consists of fewer than 65,000 clones, 84% of them appearing once. Time point here: pretreatment peripheral blood. V and J are TRBV30 and TRBJ2-4; D is unclear. The sequences come from PBMCs, collected around atezolizumab (anti-PD-L1) treatment. This receptor was obtained from a man aged 65 to 85 with urothelial cancer. CDR3 coding DNA: TGTGCCTGGAGTGTAATCGCAGGCATTCAGTACTTC. This gives the protein CAWSVIAGIQYF.